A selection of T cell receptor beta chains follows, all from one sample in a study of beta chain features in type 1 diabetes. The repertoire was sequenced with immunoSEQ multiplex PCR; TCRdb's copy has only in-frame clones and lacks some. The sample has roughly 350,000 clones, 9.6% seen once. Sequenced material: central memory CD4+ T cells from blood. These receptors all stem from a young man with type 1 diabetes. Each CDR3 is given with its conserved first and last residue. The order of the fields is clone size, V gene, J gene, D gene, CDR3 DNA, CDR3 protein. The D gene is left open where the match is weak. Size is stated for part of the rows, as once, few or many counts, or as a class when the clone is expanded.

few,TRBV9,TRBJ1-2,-,TGTGCCAGCAGCGTAAAAGGGACACCTAACTATGGCTACACCTTC,CASSVKGTPNYGYTF
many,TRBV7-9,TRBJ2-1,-,TGTGCCAGCAGCACACAGGGTACCAATGAGCAGTTCTTC,CASSTQGTNEQFF
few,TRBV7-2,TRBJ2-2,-,TGTGCCAGCAGCTCCCATCAACGGGGGAACACCGGGGAGCTGTTTTTT,CASSSHQRGNTGELFF
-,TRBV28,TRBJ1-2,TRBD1,TGTGCCAGCAGTTTGGGACAGCAATATGGCTACACCTTC,CASSLGQQYGYTF
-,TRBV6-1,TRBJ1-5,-,TGTGCCAGCAGTCCTTTGAATCAGCCCCAGCATTTT,CASSPLNQPQHF
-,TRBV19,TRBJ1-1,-,TGTGCCAGTAGTATTGGCGATCGGCCTGAAGCTTTCTTT,CASSIGDRPEAFF
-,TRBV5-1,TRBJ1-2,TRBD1,TGCGCCAGCAGCTACGGACAGGGGGCTTATGGCTACACCTTC,CASSYGQGAYGYTF
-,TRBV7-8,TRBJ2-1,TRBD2,TGTGCCAGCAGCCGTAGCGGGAGGGCCATCAATGAGCAGTTCTTC,CASSRSGRAINEQFF
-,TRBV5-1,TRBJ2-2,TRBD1,TGCGCCAGCAGGGGCCCCAGACAGGGGGTACGCATCGGGGAGCTGTTTTTT,CASRGPRQGVRIGELFF
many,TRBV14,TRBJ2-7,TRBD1,TGTGCCAGCAGAAGACAGGGAAGGTCCTACGAGCAGTACTTC,CASRRQGRSYEQYF
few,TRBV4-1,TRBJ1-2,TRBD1,TGCGCCAGCAGCAACCTACCGGGACAGGGGACGTATGGCTACACCTTC,CASSNLPGQGTYGYTF
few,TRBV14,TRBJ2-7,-,TGTGCCAGCAGCCAAGTTAGATACGAGCAGTACTTC,CASSQVRYEQYF
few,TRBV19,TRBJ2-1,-,TGTGCCAGTAAGGAGCGGTACAATGAGCAGTTCTTC,CASKERYNEQFF
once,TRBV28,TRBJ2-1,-,TGTGCCAGCAGTCACCGGGCCCTCGGCCGCGATGAGCAGTTCTTC,CASSHRALGRDEQFF
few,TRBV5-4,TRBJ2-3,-,TGTGCCAGCAGCTTGGATCAGCGGAGCACAGATACGCAGTATTTT,CASSLDQRSTDTQYF
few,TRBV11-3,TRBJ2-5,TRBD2,TGTGCCAGCAGCCCCATTCTAGCGGGAGAGACCCAGTACTTC,CASSPILAGETQYF
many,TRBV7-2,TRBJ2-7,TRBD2,TGTGCCAGCAGCCCCCCTGGCGGGGGCTACGAGCAGTACTTC,CASSPPGGGYEQYF
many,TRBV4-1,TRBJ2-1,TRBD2,TGCGCCAGCAGCCAAGCCGAACTAGCGGGAGGGCTTCATGAGCAGTTCTTC,CASSQAELAGGLHEQFF
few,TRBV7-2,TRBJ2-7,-,TGTGCCAGCAGCCGTGAGCGGAAAGGGTACGAGCAGTACTTC,CASSRERKGYEQYF
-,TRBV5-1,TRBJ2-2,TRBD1,TGCGCCAGCAGCTTTCAACAGGGGCCCGGGGAGCTGTTTTTT,CASSFQQGPGELFF
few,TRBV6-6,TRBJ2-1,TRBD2,TGTGCCAGCAGTTCCGCCGGGACTAGCGGGTTTAATGAGCAGTTCTTC,CASSSAGTSGFNEQFF
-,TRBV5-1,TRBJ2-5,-,TGCGCCAGCAGCTTGGCGAGGCAAGAGACCCAGTACTTC,CASSLARQETQYF
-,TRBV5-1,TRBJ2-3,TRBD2,TGCGCCAGCAGCTTTAGCGGGATGGTCGCAGATACGCAGTATTTT,CASSFSGMVADTQYF
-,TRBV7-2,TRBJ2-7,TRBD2,TGTGCCAGCAGCTTATCAAGCGGGGGGTTTAACGAGCAGTACTTC,CASSLSSGGFNEQYF
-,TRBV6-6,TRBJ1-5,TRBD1,TGTGCCAGCAGTTCCAGGGGGAGCGGCAATCAGCCCCAGCATTTT,CASSSRGSGNQPQHF
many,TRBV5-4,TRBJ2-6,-,TGTGCCAGCAGCTCGCCAGGCTCTGGGGCCAACGTCCTGACTTTC,CASSSPGSGANVLTF
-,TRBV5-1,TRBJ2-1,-,TGCGCCAGCAGCTTGGCGCTAGCGTCCTACAATGAGCAGTTCTTC,CASSLALASYNEQFF
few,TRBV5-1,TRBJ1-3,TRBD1,TGCGCCAGCAGCTTTGGACAGGACTCTGGAAACACCATATATTTT,CASSFGQDSGNTIYF
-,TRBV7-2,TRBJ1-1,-,TGTGCCAGCAGCCTAGACCAGGGGACTGAAGCTTTCTTT,CASSLDQGTEAFF
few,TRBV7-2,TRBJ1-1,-,TGTGCCAGCAGCTATACACTGAACACTGAAGCTTTCTTT,CASSYTLNTEAFF
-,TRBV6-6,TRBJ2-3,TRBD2,TGTGCCAGCAGTTACGGACTAGCGGCCACAGATACGCAGTATTTT,CASSYGLAATDTQYF
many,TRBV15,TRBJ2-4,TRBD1,TGTGCCACCAGCAGAGACATGAGGGGGACAGGGCCCGTTCTCAAAAACATTCAGTACTTC,CATSRDMRGTGPVLKNIQYF
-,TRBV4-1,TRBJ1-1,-,TGCGCCAGCAGCCAAGATTGGGGGAACACTGAAGCTTTCTTT,CASSQDWGNTEAFF
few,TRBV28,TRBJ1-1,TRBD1,TGTGCCACAGGGGGGAGAACTGAAGCTTTCTTT,CATGGRTEAFF
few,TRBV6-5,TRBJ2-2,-,TGTGCCAGCAGTTACTCAACCCCGAGGCCCGGGGAGCTGTTTTTT,CASSYSTPRPGELFF
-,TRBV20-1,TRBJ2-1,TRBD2,TGCAGTGCTAGGGGAGCGGGACTAGAATTCTTC,CSARGAGLEFF
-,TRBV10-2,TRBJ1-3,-,TGCGCCAGCAGTGAGACCAGGGGAAACACCATATATTTT,CASSETRGNTIYF
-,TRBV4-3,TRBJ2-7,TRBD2,TGCGCCAGCAGCCAAGATCCGTTAGCGGGGGCCCCCTTCTTC,CASSQDPLAGAPFF
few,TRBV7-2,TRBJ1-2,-,TGTGCCAGCAGCTCTACCACTAACTATGGCTACACCTTC,CASSSTTNYGYTF